This T cell receptor (beta chain) was recorded in a study of T cell responses to AZD1222 COVID-19 vaccine. The study's findings and limits: Most donors were white British and more were female, and clonal diversity was possibly underestimated. An increase in Spike-specific TCR breadth and depth was observed after two AZD1222 doses.

Clones were sequenced by immunoSEQ multiplex PCR, and TCRdb holds only the in-frame ones, with some missing. The sample consists of 100,000 to 150,000 clones, 80% to 90% of them appearing once. The V end lost 0 bases, the J end lost 4 bases, and 5 bases lay between the germline ends. Per the germline V gene, CDR1 is SGDLS and CDR2 is YYNGEE. This CDR3 has 13 amino acids. As to this clone: Its target is unknown.

This TCR was sampled from an adult in good health. The sequenced sample was peripheral blood, obtained on day 0 of AZD1222 vaccination. The chain joins TRBV9 to TRBJ1-5; D remains ambiguous. CDR3 sequence: CASSVEPNQPQHF. The DNA of the CDR3 is TGTGCCAGCAGCGTAGAGCCTAATCAGCCCCAGCATTTT.